Included here is one T cell receptor (beta chain) sequence, with context. As yet, its antigen is unknown. The data were obtained in a study of T cell clones after liver transplantation. Study in general: As an antigen-independent comparator, third-party-reactive TCRbeta sequences came from pre-transplant mixed lymphocyte reactions. Until 12-24 months post-transplant, subjects got standard immunosuppression and no induction.

TCRbeta sequences of proliferating CFSE-low MLR cells were labeled alloreactive. J gave up 1 base and V 5 bases, and 4 bases lay outside the gene matches. Germline CDR1 is SEHNR and CDR2 is FQNEAQ (reference sequence). The CDR3 has 14 residues. Clones were read by immunoSEQ multiplex PCR, and TCRdb kept only the in-frame ones, dropping some. The sample holds about 1,300 clones, less than 30% seen once. Sequenced input: CD8+ T cells from PBMCs cultured with third-party cells. V is TRBV7-9 and J is TRBJ2-7; 8 nucleotides align to TRBD1. The receptor was isolated from a human patient who received a liver transplant. Some T cells may have originated in the graft donor. The DNA for the CDR3 is TGTGCCAGCAGCGCTGGACAGGGTTCCTACGAGCAGTACTTC. Its translation is CASSAGQGSYEQYF.